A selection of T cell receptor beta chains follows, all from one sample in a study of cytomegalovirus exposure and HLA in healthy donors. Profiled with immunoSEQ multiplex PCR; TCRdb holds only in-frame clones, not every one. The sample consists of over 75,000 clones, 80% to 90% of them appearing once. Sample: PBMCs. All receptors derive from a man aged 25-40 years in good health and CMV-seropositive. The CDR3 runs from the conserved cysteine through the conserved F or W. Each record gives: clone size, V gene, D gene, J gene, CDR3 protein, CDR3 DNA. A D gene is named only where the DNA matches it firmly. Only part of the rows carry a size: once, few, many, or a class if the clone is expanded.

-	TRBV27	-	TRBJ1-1	CASSLGAPRGSSEAFF	TGTGCCAGCAGTTTAGGTGCCCCCCGAGGGTCTAGTGAAGCTTTCTTT
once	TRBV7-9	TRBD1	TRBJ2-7	CSSSLGGFGTGYEQYF	TGTTCCAGCAGCTTAGGGGGATTTGGGACAGGCTACGAGCAGTACTTC
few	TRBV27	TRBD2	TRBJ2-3	CASRKGLPTDTQYF	TGTGCCAGCAGGAAGGGACTACCCACAGATACGCAGTATTTT
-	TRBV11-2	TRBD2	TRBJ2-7	CASSLDRGLAVREQYF	TGTGCCAGCAGCTTAGATCGAGGACTAGCGGTGAGGGAGCAGTACTTC
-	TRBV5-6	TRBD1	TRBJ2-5	CASSLGQGLETQYF	TGTGCCAGCAGCCTGGGACAGGGGTTGGAGACCCAGTACTTC
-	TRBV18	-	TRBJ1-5	CASSRDKNSNQPQHF	TGTGCCAGCTCACGGGACAAGAATAGCAATCAGCCCCAGCATTTT
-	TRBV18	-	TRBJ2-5	CASSLSRLSKETQYF	TGTGCCAGCTCGCTTTCCAGGCTTTCAAAAGAGACCCAGTACTTC
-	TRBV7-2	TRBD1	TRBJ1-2	CASSSGGGDYGYTF	TGTGCCAGCAGCTCGGGAGGGGGCGACTATGGCTACACCTTC
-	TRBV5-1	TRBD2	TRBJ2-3	CASSLEGTSGDTQYF	TGCGCCAGCAGCTTGGAAGGGACTAGCGGAGATACGCAGTATTTT
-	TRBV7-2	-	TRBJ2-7	CASSFSDGVSYEQYF	TGTGCCAGCAGCTTTTCGGACGGGGTCTCCTACGAGCAGTACTTC
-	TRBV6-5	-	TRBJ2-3	CASSYQSRTKDTQYF	TGTGCCAGCAGTTACCAGAGCCGGACAAAAGATACGCAGTATTTT
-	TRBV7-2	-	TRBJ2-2	CASSSRNTGELFF	TGTGCCAGCAGCTCTAGGAACACCGGGGAGCTGTTTTTT
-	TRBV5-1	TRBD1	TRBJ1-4	CASSVTQGGEKLFF	TGCGCCAGCAGCGTCACCCAGGGGGGCGAAAAACTGTTTTTT
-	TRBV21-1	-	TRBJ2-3	CASSKARGTSTDTQYF	TGTGCCAGCAGCAAAGCGCGCGGAACTAGCACAGATACGCAGTATTTT
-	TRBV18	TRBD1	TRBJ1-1	CASSPGTGRSTEAFF	TGTGCCAGCTCACCAGGGACAGGGAGAAGCACTGAAGCTTTCTTT
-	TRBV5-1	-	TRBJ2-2	CASSALDSFFLNTGELFF	TGCGCCAGCAGCGCGTTGGACAGCTTTTTCTTAAACACCGGGGAGCTGTTTTTT
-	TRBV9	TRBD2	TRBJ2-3	CASSVGSSGMSDTQYF	TGTGCCAGCAGCGTAGGTTCCAGCGGGATGTCAGATACGCAGTATTTT
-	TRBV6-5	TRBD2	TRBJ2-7	CASSGLAAYEQYF	TGTGCCAGCAGCGGACTAGCGGCCTACGAGCAGTACTTC
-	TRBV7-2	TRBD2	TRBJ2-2	CASSLGGLVGELFF	TGTGCCAGCAGCTTAGGTGGACTAGTGGGGGAGCTGTTTTTT
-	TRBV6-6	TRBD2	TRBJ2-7	CASSYQAGVFEQYF	TGTGCCAGCAGTTATCAAGCGGGAGTTTTCGAGCAGTACTTC
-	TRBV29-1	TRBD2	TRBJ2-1	CSVEVGGTSGMNEQFF	TGCAGCGTTGAAGTTGGGGGGACTAGCGGGATGAATGAGCAGTTCTTC
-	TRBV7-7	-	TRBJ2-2	CASRDTPNTGELFF	TGTGCCAGCAGGGACACTCCGAACACCGGGGAGCTGTTTTTT
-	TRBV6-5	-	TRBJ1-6	CASSYEFNSPLHF	TGTGCCAGCAGTTACGAGTTCAATTCACCCCTCCACTTT
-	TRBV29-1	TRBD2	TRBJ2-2	CSVPRVAGGLTGELFF	TGCAGCGTCCCACGAGTTGCGGGAGGGCTCACCGGGGAGCTGTTTTTT
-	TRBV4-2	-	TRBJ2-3	CASSRSPRDSESNTQYF	TGTGCCAGCAGCCGCTCCCCCCGGGACTCCGAGTCAAATACGCAGTATTTT
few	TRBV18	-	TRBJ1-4	CASSPPAPEKLFF	TGTGCCAGCTCACCACCCGCGCCCGAAAAACTGTTTTTT
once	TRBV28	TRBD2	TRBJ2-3	CASSMTSPGTDTQYF	TGTGCCAGCAGTATGACTAGCCCAGGCACAGATACGCAGTATTTT
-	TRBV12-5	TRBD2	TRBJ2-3	CASGFRAGAGADTQYF	TGTGCTAGTGGTTTCAGAGCGGGAGCGGGCGCAGATACGCAGTATTTT
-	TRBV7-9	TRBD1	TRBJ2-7	CASSFGDRTGSEQYF	TGTGCCAGCAGCTTCGGAGATCGGACAGGGAGCGAGCAGTACTTC
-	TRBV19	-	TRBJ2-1	CASSIVGGRGAEQFF	TGTGCCAGTAGTATAGTGGGGGGGCGCGGGGCTGAGCAGTTCTTC
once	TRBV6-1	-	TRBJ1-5	CASSEPYQPQHF	TGTGCCAGCAGTGAACCATATCAGCCCCAGCATTTT
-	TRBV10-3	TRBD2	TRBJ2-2	CAISESGRLIGELFF	TGTGCCATCAGTGAGAGCGGGAGGCTTATCGGGGAGCTGTTTTTT
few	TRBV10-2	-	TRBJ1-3	CASSDGVDTIYF	TGCGCCAGCAGTGACGGGGTTGACACCATATATTTT
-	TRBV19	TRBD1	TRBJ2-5	CASRQTGGRETQYF	TGTGCCAGTAGGCAAACAGGGGGAAGAGAGACCCAGTACTTC
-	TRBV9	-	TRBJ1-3	CASSGGAGNTIYF	TGTGCCAGCAGCGGCGGGGCTGGAAACACCATATATTTT
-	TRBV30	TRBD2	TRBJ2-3	CAWTSGRTDTQYF	TGTGCCTGGACTAGCGGCCGCACAGATACGCAGTATTTT
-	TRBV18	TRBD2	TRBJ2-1	CASSPPVGRTSGSNNNEQFF	TGTGCCAGCTCACCACCGGTGGGAAGGACTAGCGGGTCGAACAACAATGAGCAGTTCTTC
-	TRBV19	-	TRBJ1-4	CASSMGRINEKLFF	TGTGCCAGTAGTATGGGGCGGATTAATGAAAAACTGTTTTTT
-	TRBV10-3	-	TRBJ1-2	CAISQDREYGYTF	TGTGCCATCAGCCAGGACAGAGAATATGGCTACACCTTC
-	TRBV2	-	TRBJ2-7	CASSEGRGRVAEQYF	TGTGCCAGCAGTGAGGGGCGCGGCAGGGTGGCCGAGCAGTACTTC
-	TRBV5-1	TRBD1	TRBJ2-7	CASSWADRGEQYF	TGCGCCAGCAGCTGGGCCGACAGGGGCGAGCAGTACTTC
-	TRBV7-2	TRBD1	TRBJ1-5	CASSSDRGQSNQPQHF	TGTGCCAGCAGCTCCGACAGGGGGCAAAGCAATCAGCCCCAGCATTTT
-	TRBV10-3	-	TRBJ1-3	CAISESAGISGNTIYF	TGTGCCATCAGTGAGTCCGCGGGGATCTCTGGAAACACCATATATTTT